Each of the 9 T cell receptor beta chains below was sequenced from the same sample in a study of cytomegalovirus exposure and HLA in healthy donors. It was with 60 Vbeta and 13 Jbeta primers that the PCR ran. TCRdb's table, derived via immunoSEQ multiplex PCR, lists solely in-frame clones and lacks some. The table records about 120,000 clones, roughly 80% of them present only once. Sequenced: PBMCs. These receptor sequences come from a man in his fifties or sixties in good health and CMV-seropositive.

The chain joins TRBV5-5 to TRBJ1-1, with a possible D match to TRBD1 (6 bases). Germline CDR1 and CDR2: SGHKS and YYEKEE (reference sequence). This CDR3 region has 14 residues. V dropped 1 base and J dropped 7 bases, with 14 bases sitting between them. CDR3 sequence reads: CASSLRQALIEAFF. The CDR3 DNA follows: TGTGCCAGCAGCTTGCGACAGGCCCTGATTGAAGCTTTCTTT.

This clone was observed a handful of times. V usage is TRBV7-2 and J usage is TRBJ1-1, with TRBD1 identical over 11 bases. The CDR3 length is 16 residues. The V segment lost 1 base and the J segment 7 bases; nucleotides outside the gene matches: 8. Per the germline V gene, CDR1 is SGHTA and CDR2 is FQGNSA. The DNA of the CDR3 is TGTGCCAGCAGCTTAGGTGGGGACAGGGGGTTCAGTGAAGCTTTCTTT. As protein: CASSLGGDRGFSEAFF. Looking up the rest from reference TRBV7-2 and TRBJ1-1 gives the full variable domain: GAGVSQSPSNKVTEKGKDVELRCDPISGHTALYWYRQSLGQGLEFLIYFQGNSAPDKSGLPSDRFSAERTGGSVSTLTIQRTQQEDSAVYLCASSLGGDRGFSEAFFGQGTRLTVV.

The chain employs TRBV6-6 and TRBJ2-5; D possibly corresponds to TRBD2 (5 bases). The J call may be faulty, since TRBJ2-7 better matches the DNA end. CDR1 and CDR2 from the germline V gene are MNHNY and SVGAGI (reference sequence). CDR3 length: 16 amino acids. The CDR3 bases are TGTGCCAGCAGTTACTCCGCGAGCGGAAGCTCCTACGAGCAGTACTTC. Translated: CASSYSASGSSYEQYF.

V and J are TRBV10-2 and TRBJ2-2, with TRBD1 identical over 8 bases. CDR1 is WSHSY, CDR2 SAAADI, per germline. There are 15 residues in the CDR3. V shed 5 bases, J shed 5 bases, and the junction held 7 bases outside the gene matches. The CDR3 DNA reads as TGCGCCAGCAGTCCCCAGGGGGCTGGAACCGGGGAGCTGTTTTTT. It codes for CASSPQGAGTGELFF.

This clone appeared a single time. The V call is TRBV7-9, the J call TRBJ1-5; no firm D call. Germline V gene sequence: CDR1 SEHNR, CDR2 FQNEAQ (reference sequence). The CDR3 covers 15 residues. Trimming shortened V by 1 base and J by 6 bases, and 13 bases separated the two germline ends. This CDR3 reads CASSLGPEGGQPQHF. In DNA, the CDR3 is TGTGCCAGCAGCTTAGGCCCCGAGGGAGGTCAGCCCCAGCATTTT.

The chain employs TRBV7-8 and TRBJ1-4; TRBD1 aligns across 8 bases. CDR1 is SGHVS, CDR2 FQNEAQ, per germline. The CDR3 totals 15 residues. V gave up 3 bases and J gave up 7 bases; unmatched junction bases: 7. CDR3 loop: CASSFGQGGGEKLFF. CDR3 DNA sequence: TGTGCCAGCAGCTTTGGACAGGGCGGCGGTGAAAAACTGTTTTTT.

This rearrangement joins TRBV5-1 to TRBJ1-2, with TRBD1 matching over 12 bases. Germline values: CDR1 SGHRS, CDR2 YFSETQ. Unmatched junction bases numbered 5, after V lost 4 bases and J lost 7 bases. The CDR3 has 14 residues. Here the CDR3 reads CASSAGTGGTGYTF. Written as DNA, the CDR3 is TGCGCCAGCAGCGCGGGGACAGGGGGCACTGGCTACACCTTC.

The chain has TRBV2 and TRBJ2-2; TRBD2 is a possible D gene (6 bases). Germline V gene sequence: CDR1 SNHLY, CDR2 FYNNEI. CDR3 length: 15 residues. V was trimmed by 5 bases and J by 6 bases, leaving 16 bases between them. CDR3 DNA sequence: TGTGCCAGCAGTCCGGGACGGGGGTATCCCGGGGAGCTGTTTTTT. Translating gives CASSPGRGYPGELFF.

This chain uses TRBV4-1 with TRBJ1-1, with no clear D. V was pared by 6 bases and J by 0 bases, with 5 bases between. Looked up from germline, CDR1 is MGHRA and CDR2 is YSYEKL. The CDR3 is 12 residues long. The CDR3 DNA sequence: TGCGCCAGCAGTTCCATGAACACTGAAGCTTTCTTT. It codes for CASSSMNTEAFF.